This T cell receptor beta chain originates from a study of cytomegalovirus exposure and HLA in healthy donors. Whole-study findings and limits: Accurate prediction of HLA-A and HLA-B alleles (for most subjects) was reportedly achieved from TCR beta sequences.

With 60 Vbeta and 13 Jbeta primers, the PCR was carried out. Using immunoSEQ multiplex PCR, the repertoire was profiled, and TCRdb retains in-frame clones only, with some absent. The profile shows fewer than 200,000 clones, more than 9.5% of them singletons. Looked up from germline, CDR1 is SGHTS and CDR2 is YDEGEE. The CDR3 is 12 amino acids. Trimming cost V 2 bases and J 10 bases, with 11 bases left between them. Points on this clone: No antigen is known for it.

The receptor was isolated from a man aged 50 to 60 in good health and CMV-seropositive. Sequencing input: PBMCs. V and J are TRBV5-8 and TRBJ2-3; a possible D gene is TRBD2 (5 bases). CDR3 DNA: TGTGCCAGCAGCTTAGGTTCGCGGGCGCAGTATTTT. Its translation is CASSLGSRAQYF.